The present TCR beta chain was sequenced within a study of blood T cells in healthy people across ages. Study results and limitations: Older age went with lower TCR beta diversity per million T cells, in a roughly linear way. Estimated diversity that came from one million T cells was considered an underestimate.

The authors ran a second PCR of roughly 6 to 12 cycles using a sample-barcoded 5' primer and a J-beta primer mix. TCRdb redid the calling of the 5' RACE reads with MiXCR, one entry per CDR3 protein. The table records 500,000 to 600,000 distinct CDR3 sequences, 25% to 30% of them present only once. CDR3 length: 13 residues. The V end was cut by 7 bases, the J end by 0 bases, with 10 bases between. Germline CDR1 SQVTM, CDR2 ANQGSEA. The table lists this clonotype with a few counts. As yet, its antigen is unknown. The receptor was derived from a woman in her 70s in good health. The rearrangement joins TRBV29-1 to TRBJ1-3; D not certain. The sequenced material came from blood. The CDR3 is CSATGSSGNTIYF. CDR3 sequence (DNA): TGCAGCGCGACGGGGAGCTCTGGAAACACCATATATTTT.